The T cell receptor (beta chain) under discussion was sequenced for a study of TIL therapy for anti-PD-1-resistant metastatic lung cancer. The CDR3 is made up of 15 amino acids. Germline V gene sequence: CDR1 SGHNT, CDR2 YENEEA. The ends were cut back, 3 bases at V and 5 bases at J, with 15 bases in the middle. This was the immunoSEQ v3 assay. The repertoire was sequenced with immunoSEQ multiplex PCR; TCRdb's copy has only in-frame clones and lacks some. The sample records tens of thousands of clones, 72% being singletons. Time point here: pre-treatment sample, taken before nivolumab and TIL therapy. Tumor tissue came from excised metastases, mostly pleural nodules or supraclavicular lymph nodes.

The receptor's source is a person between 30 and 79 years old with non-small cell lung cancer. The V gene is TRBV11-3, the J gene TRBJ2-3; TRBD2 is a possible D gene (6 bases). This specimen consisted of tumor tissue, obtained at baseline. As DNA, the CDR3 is TGTGCCAGCAGCTTGGGGGGACCCGACGTAGATACGCAGTATTTT. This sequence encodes CASSLGGPDVDTQYF.